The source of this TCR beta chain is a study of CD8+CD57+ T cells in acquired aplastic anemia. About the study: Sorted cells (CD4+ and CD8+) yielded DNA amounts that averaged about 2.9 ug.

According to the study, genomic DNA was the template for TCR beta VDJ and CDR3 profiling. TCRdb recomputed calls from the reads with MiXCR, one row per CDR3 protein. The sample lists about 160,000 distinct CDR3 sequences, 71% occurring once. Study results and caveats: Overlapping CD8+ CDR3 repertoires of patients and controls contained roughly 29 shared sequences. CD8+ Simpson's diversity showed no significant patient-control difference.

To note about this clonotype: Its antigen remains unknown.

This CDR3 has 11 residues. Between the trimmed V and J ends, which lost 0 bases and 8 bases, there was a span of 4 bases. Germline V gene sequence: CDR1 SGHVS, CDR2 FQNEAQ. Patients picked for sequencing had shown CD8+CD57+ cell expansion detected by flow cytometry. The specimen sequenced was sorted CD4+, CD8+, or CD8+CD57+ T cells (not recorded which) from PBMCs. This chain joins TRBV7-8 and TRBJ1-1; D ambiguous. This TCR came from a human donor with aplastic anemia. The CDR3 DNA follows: TGTGCCAGCAGCTTAGCGAGAGAAGCTTTCTTT. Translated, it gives CASSLAREAFF.